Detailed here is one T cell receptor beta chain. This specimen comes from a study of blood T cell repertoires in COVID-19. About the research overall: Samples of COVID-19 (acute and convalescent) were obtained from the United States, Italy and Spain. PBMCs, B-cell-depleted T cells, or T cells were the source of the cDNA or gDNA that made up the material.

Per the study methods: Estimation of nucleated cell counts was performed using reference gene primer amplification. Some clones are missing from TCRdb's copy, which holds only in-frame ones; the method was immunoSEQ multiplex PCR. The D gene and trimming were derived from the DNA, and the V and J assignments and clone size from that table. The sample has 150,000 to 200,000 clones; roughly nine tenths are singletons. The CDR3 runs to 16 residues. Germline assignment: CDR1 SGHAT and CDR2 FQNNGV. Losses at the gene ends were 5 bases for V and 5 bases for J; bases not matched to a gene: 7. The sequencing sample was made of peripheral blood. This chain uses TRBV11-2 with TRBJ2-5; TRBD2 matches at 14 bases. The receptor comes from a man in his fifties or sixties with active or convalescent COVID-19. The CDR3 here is CASSPGLAGALETQYF. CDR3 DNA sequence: TGTGCCAGCAGCCCGGGACTAGCGGGGGCCTTGGAGACCCAGTACTTC.